One and the same sample provided the 13 T cell receptor beta chains below, sequenced in a study of blood T cell repertoires in COVID-19. Data came from immunoSEQ multiplex PCR; TCRdb stores just in-frame clones and leaves some out. Of roughly 250,000 clones listed, approximately 83% are singletons. Sequenced input: PBMCs or T cells enriched from blood (not recorded which). These receptors were taken from a woman in her twenties or thirties who had recovered from COVID-19.

This chain links TRBV28 with TRBJ2-5; perhaps TRBD2 as D (7 bases). In germline, CDR1 is MDHEN, CDR2 SYDVKM. V dropped 2 bases and J dropped 1 base, with 17 bases sitting between them. This CDR3 is 17 amino acids long. The CDR3 bases are TGTGCCAGCAGTTTAGGGGGGGGCGTGCAATTCCAAGAGACCCAGTACTTC. Protein sequence: CASSLGGGVQFQETQYF. Drawing the rest from reference TRBV28 and TRBJ2-5, the complete variable domain is DVKVTQSSRYLVKRTGEKVFLECVQDMDHENMFWYRQDPGLGLRLIYFSYDVKMKEKGDIPEGYSVSREKKERFSLILESASTNQTSMYLCASSLGGGVQFQETQYFGPGTRLLVL.

CDR3: CAISERVETQYF. The CDR3 DNA reads as TGTGCCATCAGTGAACGGGTGGAGACCCAGTACTTC. The chain recombines TRBV10-3 with TRBJ2-5, with D uncertain. V was cut by 3 bases and J by 5 bases, with 7 bases left in between. This CDR3 is 12 amino acids long. Germline values: CDR1 ENHRY, CDR2 SYGVKD.

This sequence joins TRBV7-2 and TRBJ1-1, with 7 bases lining up with TRBD1. Germline lookup yields CDR1 SGHTA and CDR2 FQGNSA. With V trimmed by 6 bases and J by 12 bases, 10 bases remained unmatched. The CDR3 is made up of 12 amino acids. DNA for the CDR3: TGTGCCAGCAGATCGAACAGGGGTCGGCCTTTCTTT. It yields the protein CASRSNRGRPFF.

This chain links TRBV12-3 or TRBV12-4 with TRBJ1-2, with 9 positions matching TRBD1. The CDR3 runs to 13 residues. V was pared by 3 bases and J by 6 bases, with 2 bases of the junction left unmatched. CDR3 sequence: CASSLGQGHGYTF. The CDR3 DNA sequence: TGTGCCAGCAGTTTGGGACAGGGCCATGGCTACACCTTC.

The chain is built from TRBV27 and TRBJ2-7; a weak D match, TRBD1 (6 bases). The V gene's germline CDR1 is MNHEY and CDR2 SMNVEV (reference sequence). This CDR3 has 16 amino acids. V gave up 4 bases and J gave up 0 bases, with 16 bases separating them. Written as DNA, the CDR3 is TGTGCCAGCAGTTCATGGGTAGAGGACAGCTCCTACGAGCAGTACTTC. Its protein product is CASSSWVEDSSYEQYF.

Comment on this clone: Other DNA sequences in this specimen translate into the identical CDR3. This rearrangement joins TRBV27 to TRBJ1-6; TRBD1 agrees at 9 bases. The germline V gene has CDR1 MNHEY and CDR2 SMNVEV (reference sequence). CDR3 length: 14 amino acids. The junction had 3 bases not matched to a gene; V was cut back by 5 bases and J by 7 bases. The CDR3 reads CASSLGQGNSPLHF. In nucleotides, the CDR3 is TGTGCCAGCAGTCTTGGACAGGGGAATTCACCCCTCCACTTT.

The CDR3 is CATQQGAGDTEAFF. The CDR3 nucleotides read TGTGCCACCCAACAGGGGGCGGGAGACACTGAAGCTTTCTTT. The J gene is TRBJ1-1, the V gene TRBV6-6; 9 bases agree with TRBD1. Trimming cost V 10 bases and J 3 bases; bases outside gene matches: 9. The CDR3 covers 14 residues. CDR1 is MNHNY, CDR2 SVGAGI, per germline (reference sequence).

The rearrangement joins TRBV5-1 to TRBJ2-7; 8 bases are a match to TRBD2. Germline CDR1 is SGHRS and CDR2 is YFSETQ. With 0 bases clipped from V and 5 bases from J, the junction kept 7 bases outside the gene matches. CDR3 length equals 15 residues. The CDR3 region is CASSLGRGGPHEQYF. CDR3 DNA: TGCGCCAGCAGCTTGGGTCGGGGGGGACCCCACGAGCAGTACTTC.

This clone has only a few counts. The chain combines TRBV29-1 with TRBJ2-7; 11 bases line up with TRBD1. The CDR3 has 13 amino acids. Germline V CDR1 and CDR2: SQVTM, ANQGSEA. J was trimmed by 9 bases and V by 2 bases; bases with no gene match: 6. CDR3 amino acids: CSVEPGQGVGQYF. The CDR3 nucleotides are TGCAGCGTTGAACCGGGACAGGGGGTCGGGCAGTACTTC.

The J gene is TRBJ2-3, the V gene TRBV13; D is perhaps TRBD2 (6 bases). The germline V and J ends were trimmed by 5 bases and 0 bases, with 18 bases remaining between them. Germline CDR1 is PRHDT and CDR2 is FYEKMQ (reference sequence). This CDR3 is 17 amino acids long. This CDR3 is CASSPMFSSGSTDTQYF. In nucleotides, the CDR3 is TGTGCCAGCAGCCCAATGTTCAGTAGCGGAAGCACAGATACGCAGTATTTT.

The chain recombines TRBV24-1 with TRBJ1-5; D is unresolved. The CDR3 extends over 14 amino acids. Trimming took off 3 bases at V and 3 bases at J, with 8 bases between the two ends. The germline V gene has CDR1 KGHDR and CDR2 SFDVKD. The CDR3 sequence is CATSDRGLNQPQHF. The DNA for the CDR3 is TGTGCCACCAGTGATAGAGGGCTCAATCAGCCCCAGCATTTT.

The chain has TRBV14 and TRBJ2-5, with 12 bases matching TRBD2. The CDR3 has 16 residues. Germline assignment: CDR1 SGHDN and CDR2 FVKESK. V was clipped by 5 bases and J by 6 bases; unmatched bases: 10. The CDR3 nucleotides read TGTGCCAGCAGCGGCCTAGGACTAGCGGGGACGCAGACCCAGTACTTC. Translated: CASSGLGLAGTQTQYF.

This clone appeared a few times. This chain connects TRBV28 to TRBJ2-3; 10 bases are a match to TRBD1. This CDR3 comprises 15 residues. Germline V lookup: CDR1 MDHEN, CDR2 SYDVKM. The J segment lost 4 bases and the V segment lost 6 bases, leaving 7 bases of the junction unmatched. CDR3 in amino acids: CASRTGTGEADTQYF. DNA of the CDR3: TGTGCCAGCAGGACCGGGACAGGGGAGGCAGATACGCAGTATTTT.